Here is one TCR beta chain with its context. This specimen comes from a study of blood T cell repertoires in COVID-19. Sequenced by immunoSEQ multiplex PCR; TCRdb stores in-frame clones only, minus some. The sample lists about 310,000 clones, around 90% occurring once. The ends were cut back, 0 bases at V and 0 bases at J, with 13 bases in the middle. The germline V gene encodes CDR1 SGDLS and CDR2 YYNGEE. This CDR3 is 18 amino acids long. The V call is TRBV9, the J call TRBJ2-6, with a weak D call TRBD2 (5 bases). Sequencing was done on a sample of PBMCs or T cells enriched from blood (not recorded which). This clonotype originated in a woman aged 18-35 years with acute COVID-19. CDR3 protein: CASSVGHDGVSGANVLTF. The DNA for the CDR3 is TGTGCCAGCAGCGTAGGCCATGACGGGGTCTCTGGGGCCAACGTCCTGACTTTC.